These T cell receptor beta chains were read from a single sample in a study of T-cell memory formation after mild COVID-19. TCRdb redid the calling of the 5' RACE reads with MiXCR, one entry per CDR3 protein. The data hold about 150,000 distinct CDR3 sequences, with roughly 13% observed a single time. The source material was PBMCs or a T cell subset sorted from them (not recorded which). The receptors come from a man between 18 and 35 years old who had mild COVID-19 (a few samples of this study predate the infection). Cell type and time point are not known. The CDR3 runs from the conserved cysteine through the conserved F or W.

v_gene: TRBV10-3; CDR3aa: CAIKAGGQETQYF
v_gene: TRBV7-2; CDR3aa: CASSLTPDREAFF
v_gene: TRBV7-2; CDR3aa: CASSSRTQVETQYF
v_gene: TRBV5-5; CDR3aa: CASSPEGGLREQYF
v_gene: TRBV9; CDR3aa: CASSVGAVTNEKLFF
v_gene: TRBV27; CDR3aa: CASSPGTGGGHEQFF
v_gene: TRBV4-3; CDR3aa: CASSPGMIAGGPYEQFF
v_gene: TRBV15; CDR3aa: CATSRDTGVIQYF
v_gene: TRBV6-6; CDR3aa: CATGLAGGPIEQYF
v_gene: TRBV7-8; CDR3aa: CASSLGSPWGEAPSGANVLTF
v_gene: TRBV24-1; CDR3aa: CATSESETQYF
v_gene: TRBV18; CDR3aa: CASSPELYTDTQYF
v_gene: TRBV6-2/TRBV6-3; CDR3aa: CASSYGATDPLPQHF
v_gene: TRBV28; CDR3aa: CASSFPGLARAQETQYF
v_gene: TRBV4-3; CDR3aa: CASSQAQNTGELFF
v_gene: TRBV12-3/TRBV12-4; CDR3aa: CASRIPGINYGYTF
v_gene: TRBV4-2; CDR3aa: CASSQDSMNTEAFF
v_gene: TRBV19; CDR3aa: CASSINPGAYEQYF
v_gene: TRBV7-9; CDR3aa: CASMTGGYTEAFF
v_gene: TRBV9; CDR3aa: CASSVDPGSYNEQFF
v_gene: TRBV7-3; CDR3aa: CASSSLAGATDTQYF
v_gene: TRBV7-2; CDR3aa: CASSLVPGQGSAEGGYTF
v_gene: TRBV2; CDR3aa: CAGARDYTYEQYF
v_gene: TRBV5-1; CDR3aa: CASSLDSTNEKLFF
v_gene: TRBV12-3/TRBV12-4; CDR3aa: CASRLTQSTDTQYF
v_gene: TRBV4-3; CDR3aa: CASSPGRGYEQYF
v_gene: TRBV7-8; CDR3aa: CASSPIQLGYGYTF
v_gene: TRBV5-6; CDR3aa: CASSSGQGVRDTQYF
v_gene: TRBV3-1; CDR3aa: CASSQEEVNTEAFF
v_gene: TRBV11-3; CDR3aa: CASSLVGGGAGNEQFF
v_gene: TRBV5-4; CDR3aa: CASSGGPRDSYYGYTF